What follows are 3 T cell receptor beta chains derived from one specimen sequenced in a study of blood T cells in healthy people across ages. The use of a sample-barcoded 5' primer and a J-beta primer mix characterized a second PCR of about 6 to 11 cycles. TCRdb used MiXCR to reprocess the 5' RACE reads, holding one entry per CDR3 protein. There are 700,000 to 850,000 distinct CDR3 sequences in the sample; around half occur only once, and approximately 40% lies in the top ten. Sequencing used blood. The receptors derive from a man at least 80 years old in good health.

The chain links TRBV11-2 to TRBJ2-6; TRBD1 is a possible D gene (5 bases). CDR1 and CDR2 from the germline V gene are SGHAT and FQNNGV. Between the trimmed V and J ends, which lost 7 bases and 1 base, there was a span of 14 bases. The CDR3 is made up of 16 amino acids. The CDR3 DNA follows: TGTGCCAGCACTCTCGTAGGGGAATCTGGGGCCAACGTCCTGACTTTC. Amino acids: CASTLVGESGANVLTF.

The rearrangement uses TRBV7-6 and TRBJ1-3; the D gene is possibly TRBD1 (6 bases). The CDR3 is made up of 16 amino acids. Trimming removed 0 bases from V and 0 bases from J, with 9 bases in between. Per germline, CDR1 SGHVS and CDR2 FNYEAQ. The DNA for the CDR3 is TGTGCCAGCAGCTTAGCGGGGGCTAGCTCTGGAAACACCATATATTTT. It yields the protein CASSLAGASSGNTIYF.

The chain links TRBV7-2 to TRBJ2-5, with D perhaps matching TRBD2 (6 bases). Per germline, CDR1 SGHTA and CDR2 FQGNSA. CDR3 length equals 15 residues. Trimming took off 3 bases at V and 11 bases at J, with 22 bases between the two ends. The DNA of the CDR3 is TGTGCCAGCAGCTTGGGAGTAGCGGCTCTACGAGGGCAGTACTTC. It specifies CASSLGVAALRGQYF. The whole variable domain, filled in from reference TRBV7-2 and TRBJ2-5, reads GAGVSQSPSNKVTEKGKDVELRCDPISGHTALYWYRQSLGQGLEFLIYFQGNSAPDKSGLPSDRFSAERTGGSVSTLTIQRTQQEDSAVYLCASSLGVAALRGQYFGPGTRLLVL.